The 26 T cell receptor beta chains given below trace back to one sample, sequenced in a study of CD8 T cells in ankylosing spondylitis. Study-level findings and limits: The study identified a TCR beta motif of 7 or 8 highly homologous variants that appeared characteristic of ankylosing spondylitis blood.

TCRdb ran MiXCR on the 5' RACE reads and lists one entry per CDR3 protein. The sample lists approximately 520,000 distinct CDR3 sequences, about 5% seen once, with under 4.5% in the top ten. These receptors are not linked to any known antigen. Sequences were obtained from blood, either unsorted or a sorted T cell fraction (not recorded which). The source is a male donor with ankylosing spondylitis.

A single count supports this clonotype. This may come from a read error, since a much larger clone is one base off. V usage is TRBV27 and J usage is TRBJ1-5; D not certain. CDR3 length: 14 amino acids. Germline V gene sequence: CDR1 MNHEY, CDR2 SMNVEV (reference sequence). CDR3: CASRVGGSNPPQHF. In DNA, the CDR3 is TGTGCCAGCAGGGTGGGAGGGTCCAATCCGCCCCAGCATTTT.

A few counts support this clonotype. This sequence joins TRBV11-2 and TRBJ2-4; a possible D gene is TRBD1 (5 bases). V lost 2 bases to trimming and J lost 16 bases, with 15 bases between them. Per germline, CDR1 SGHAT and CDR2 FQNNGV. The CDR3 contains 12 residues. This chain's CDR3 is CASSLTRERTYF. In DNA form, the CDR3 reads TGTGCCAGCAGCTTAACCCGAGAACGGACATACTTC.

Ten or more counts support this clonotype. At one boundary the junction diverges from the germline segment, which might be a read error. This chain links TRBV7-9 with TRBJ1-2; no clear D gene. This CDR3 comprises 10 residues. The germline CDR1 and CDR2 sequences are SEHNR and FQNEAQ (reference sequence). CDR3 nucleotides: TGTGCCAGCAGCTCAGAAGAAGTACGTTTC. Its translation is CASSSEEVRF.

This clonotype was seen repeatedly, ten times or more. The V and J genes are TRBV10-3 and TRBJ2-4; D is unclear. V lost 2 bases and J 0 bases, leaving 5 bases between the germline ends. The CDR3 loop spans 14 amino acids. Germline V gives CDR1 ENHRY, CDR2 SYGVKD. The CDR3 loop reads CAISEDLAKNIQYF. DNA of the CDR3: TGTGCCATCAGTGAGGACCTAGCCAAAAACATTCAGTACTTC.

This clonotype was observed at least ten times. V gene TRBV11-2 combines with J gene TRBJ2-1; TRBD1 is a possible D gene (6 bases). The V end lost 0 bases, the J end lost 12 bases, and 15 bases lay between the germline ends. This CDR3 is 14 amino acids long. CDR1 is SGHAT, CDR2 FQNNGV, per germline. CDR3 protein: CASSLDPGVVSQFF. In DNA form, the CDR3 reads TGTGCCAGCAGCTTAGATCCAGGGGTGGTGTCGCAGTTCTTC.

This clonotype was observed a handful of times. J is TRBJ2-3 and V is TRBV5-8, with 14 bases identical to TRBD2. The CDR3 has 17 residues. The V segment lost 0 bases and the J segment 4 bases; nucleotides outside the gene matches: 4. Per germline, CDR1 SGHTS and CDR2 YDEGEE. The CDR3 loop reads CASSLGTSGRRSDTQYF. As DNA, the CDR3 is TGTGCCAGCAGCTTGGGGACTAGCGGGAGGAGGTCAGATACGCAGTATTTT.

This clonotype was counted a few times. V is TRBV20-1 and J is TRBJ1-2; a weak D match, TRBD1 (5 bases). Trimming shortened V by 5 bases and J by 2 bases, and 15 bases separated the two germline ends. CDR3 length equals 14 residues. Per germline, CDR1 DFQATT and CDR2 SNEGSKA (reference sequence). The CDR3 DNA is TGCAGTGCTCGCCCGGGACGGAAGAACTATGGCTACACCTTC. This sequence encodes CSARPGRKNYGYTF.

The J gene is TRBJ2-7, the V gene TRBV2; D is ambiguous. Germline CDR1 is SNHLY and CDR2 is FYNNEI. V was clipped by 10 bases and J by 3 bases, with 13 bases between them. CDR3 length equals 12 residues. DNA for the CDR3: TGTGCCACCTTCCCCAATTACTACGAGCAGTACTTC. It encodes CATFPNYYEQYF.

At least ten counts were recorded for this clonotype. The V call is TRBV7-2, the J call TRBJ1-5, with a possible D match to TRBD1 (5 bases). CDR1 is SGHTA, CDR2 FQGNSA, per germline. Trimming left V 5 bases short and J 5 bases short, with 10 bases between. The CDR3 is made up of 13 amino acids. CDR3 loop: CASSPQEDQPQHF. CDR3 DNA: TGTGCCAGCAGCCCACAGGAAGATCAGCCCCAGCATTTT.

This clonotype showed up many times. The J gene is TRBJ1-1, the V gene TRBV5-1; D might be TRBD1 (6 bases). V lost 3 bases and J 7 bases, leaving 19 bases between the germline ends. Germline values: CDR1 SGHRS, CDR2 YFSETQ. CDR3 size: 15 residues. CDR3 in DNA: TGCGCCAGCAGCTCCGGGAAAGACAGGAGAAATGAAGCTTTCTTT. The encoded protein is CASSSGKDRRNEAFF.

This clonotype was detected a few times. The chain couples TRBV7-2 to TRBJ2-5; the match to TRBD1 covers 7 bases. The CDR3 has 14 residues. V shed 3 bases, J shed 6 bases, and the junction held 7 bases outside the gene matches. Germline V gene data show CDR1 as SGHTA and CDR2 as FQGNSA. The CDR3 region has the DNA TGTGCCAGCAGCTTGCAGGGGGAACGCAAGACCCAGTACTTC. Its protein product is CASSLQGERKTQYF.

This clonotype was observed at least ten times. The J gene is TRBJ2-1, the V gene TRBV18, with 7 bases matching TRBD1. V trimming: 3 bases; J trimming: 6 bases; junction bases outside the gene matches: 5. CDR3 length equals 14 residues. The germline V gene encodes CDR1 KGHSH and CDR2 LQKENI. CDR3 loop: CASSPQGESNEQFF. The CDR3 nucleotides are TGTGCCAGCTCACCCCAGGGGGAGAGCAATGAGCAGTTCTTC.

This clonotype was counted ten times or more. The chain couples TRBV20-1 to TRBJ2-7; D remains ambiguous. The CDR3 runs to 13 residues. V was trimmed by 5 bases and J by 0 bases, leaving 11 bases between them. Germline V gene data show CDR1 as DFQATT and CDR2 as SNEGSKA (reference sequence). The CDR3 protein is CSALRSGSYEQYF. The DNA of the CDR3 is TGCAGTGCTTTAAGGTCGGGCTCCTACGAGCAGTACTTC.

This clonotype was detected a few times. The chain has TRBV5-1 and TRBJ2-1; possibly TRBD2 for D (5 bases). The CDR3 consists of 12 residues. Trimming pared 0 bases from V and 8 bases from J, leaving 6 bases between. The germline V gene has CDR1 SGHRS and CDR2 YFSETQ. The CDR3 here is CASSLVLDEQFF. DNA for the CDR3: TGCGCCAGCAGCTTGGTACTAGATGAGCAGTTCTTC. The entire variable domain, with the rest obtained from reference TRBV5-1 and TRBJ2-1, is as follows: KAGVTQTPRYLIKTRGQQVTLSCSPISGHRSVSWYQQTPGQGLQFLFEYFSETQRNKGNFPGRFSGRQFSNSRSEMNVSTLELGDSALYLCASSLVLDEQFFGPGTRLTVL.

This clonotype has just a few counts. The chain uses TRBV7-6 and TRBJ1-1; 10 bases are a match to TRBD1. The ends lost 6 bases at V and 1 base at J; junction bases unmatched: 8. The germline V gene encodes CDR1 SGHVS and CDR2 FNYEAQ. The CDR3 extends over 16 amino acids. CDR3 residues: CASSSTGGLRNTEAFF. CDR3 bases: TGTGCCAGCAGTTCGACAGGGGGCTTAAGGAACACTGAAGCTTTCTTT.

In its sample, this clonotype was seen many times. The V gene is TRBV7-2, the J gene TRBJ2-5; no clear D gene. Per germline, CDR1 SGHTA and CDR2 FQGNSA. V shed 5 bases and J shed 5 bases, with 12 bases lying between them. This CDR3 is 13 amino acids long. CDR3 DNA sequence: TGTGCCAGCAGCCGTGACCAGTCGGAGACCCAGTACTTC. This translates into CASSRDQSETQYF.

This clonotype came up many times. The chain employs TRBV20-1 and TRBJ2-7; D may be TRBD2 (5 bases). V was shortened by 0 bases and J by 0 bases, with 12 bases between the two germline ends. This CDR3 comprises 15 residues. Germline CDR1 reads DFQATT; CDR2 reads SNEGSKA (reference sequence). CDR3 nucleotides: TGCAGTGCTAGAGACCCGACTACCTTCTCCTACGAGCAGTACTTC. Its translation is CSARDPTTFSYEQYF.

A remark on this clonotype: Compared with germline, one end of the junction differs, possibly owing to a read error. The gene calls are TRBV5-1 and TRBJ1-3; D is ambiguous. The CDR3 has 15 residues. Germline CDR1 is SGHRS and CDR2 is YFSETQ. CDR3 sequence: CASSLEAFSGITIYF. CDR3 coding DNA: TGCGCCAGCAGCTTGGAAGCGTTCTCTGGAATCACCATATATTTT. The full variable domain, in which reference TRBV5-1 and TRBJ1-3 provide the parts outside the CDR3, is KAGVTQTPRYLIKTRGQQVTLSCSPISGHRSVSWYQQTPGQGLQFLFEYFSETQRNKGNFPGRFSGRQFSNSRSEMNVSTLELGDSALYLCASSLEAFSGITIYFGEGSWLTVV.

This chain joins TRBV2 and TRBJ2-1; D is unresolved. Germline V lookup: CDR1 SNHLY, CDR2 FYNNEI. Between the trimmed V and J ends, which lost 2 bases and 2 bases, there was a span of 10 bases. The CDR3 covers 15 residues. The DNA for the CDR3 is TGTGCCAGCAGTGAAAGGGCCCCCGCCTACAATGAGCAGTTCTTC. It translates to CASSERAPAYNEQFF.

The chain combines TRBV7-9 with TRBJ2-1, with 14 bases identical to TRBD2. Germline V CDR1 and CDR2: SEHNR, FQNEAQ (reference sequence). This CDR3 region has 16 residues. J lost 13 bases, V lost 5 bases, and 13 bases had no gene match. The CDR3 sequence: CASSPWGLAGEAAQFF. The CDR3 DNA reads TGTGCCAGCAGCCCTTGGGGACTAGCGGGAGAGGCTGCCCAGTTCTTC.

The table lists this clonotype with a few counts. This chain connects TRBV6-1 to TRBJ1-2; TRBD1 agrees at 9 bases. V trimming: 6 bases; J trimming: 0 bases; junction bases outside the gene matches: 11. CDR3 length: 17 residues. Germline CDR1 is MNHNS and CDR2 is SASEGT. The CDR3 region is CASRRTGTGNSNYGYTF. CDR3 sequence (DNA): TGTGCCAGCAGGCGAACCGGGACAGGGAACTCTAACTATGGCTACACCTTC.

This clonotype was observed a handful of times. The V call is TRBV27, the J call TRBJ2-5; 8 bases match TRBD2. The CDR3 has 15 residues. CDR1 MNHEY and CDR2 SMNVEV come from the germline V gene (reference sequence). J lost 5 bases, V lost 1 base, and 6 bases had no gene match. CDR3 loop: CASSLYGGAWETQYF. The CDR3, as DNA: TGTGCCAGCAGTTTATACGGGGGGGCCTGGGAGACCCAGTACTTC.

This chain joins TRBV4-2 and TRBJ2-5, with D tentatively TRBD2 (6 bases). The CDR3 is made up of 16 amino acids. CDR1 and CDR2 from the germline V gene are LGHNA and YNFKEQ. Trimming pared 4 bases from V and 2 bases from J, leaving 17 bases between. The CDR3 spells CASSLVGGAMQETQYF. The CDR3 DNA reads as TGTGCCAGCAGCCTAGTGGGGGGAGCGATGCAAGAGACCCAGTACTTC.

There are many counts of this clonotype. V and J are TRBV28 and TRBJ1-1; 9 nucleotides agree with TRBD1. This CDR3 is built from 14 residues. Germline CDR1 reads MDHEN; CDR2 reads SYDVKM. V trimming: 6 bases; J trimming: 5 bases; junction bases outside the gene matches: 7. This CDR3 reads CASSEQGARTEAFF. CDR3 DNA: TGTGCCAGCAGCGAACAGGGGGCGCGGACTGAAGCTTTCTTT.

This clonotype was detected many times. This sequence joins TRBV20-1 and TRBJ2-6; no definite D call. The V end was cut by 6 bases, the J end by 3 bases, with 9 bases between. CDR1 is DFQATT, CDR2 SNEGSKA, per germline (reference sequence). CDR3 length: 13 residues. CDR3 sequence: CSAFLYGANVLTF. The CDR3 nucleotides are TGCAGTGCCTTTCTTTATGGGGCCAACGTCCTGACTTTC.

At least ten counts were recorded for this clonotype. This rearrangement joins TRBV4-3 to TRBJ2-3, with unresolved D. CDR1 and CDR2 (germline): LGHNA, YSLEER. The CDR3 runs to 18 residues. V shed 0 bases and J shed 2 bases, with 18 bases lying between them. CDR3 loop: CASSQDLLVLPPTDTQYF. In nucleotides, the CDR3 is TGCGCCAGCAGCCAAGATCTATTGGTACTTCCCCCCACAGATACGCAGTATTTT.